The 2 T cell receptor beta chains given below trace back to one sample, sequenced in a study of cytomegalovirus exposure and HLA in healthy donors. With 60 Vbeta and 13 Jbeta primers, the PCR was carried out. TCRdb keeps only in-frame clones here, not all; method: immunoSEQ multiplex PCR. Here the sample spans approximately 100,000 clones, 75% being singletons. Input material: PBMCs. These receptors all come from a man aged 50 or older in good health and CMV-seronegative.

This clone has more than one count but fewer than ten. This sequence joins TRBV6-1 and TRBJ2-7, with a weak D call TRBD2 (6 bases). Deletions cut 6 bases from V and 0 bases from J, with 15 bases between. Germline V CDR1 and CDR2: MNHNS, SASEGT. The CDR3 runs 15 residues. The CDR3 DNA reads as TGTGCCAGCAGGGGACTCGCAGGGACCTCCTACGAGCAGTACTTC. Protein sequence: CASRGLAGTSYEQYF.

This clone was seen a single time. The rearrangement uses TRBV10-3 and TRBJ2-7; weak D call: TRBD1 (6 bases). Per the germline V gene, CDR1 is ENHRY and CDR2 is SYGVKD. The ends were cut back, 6 bases at V and 3 bases at J, with 15 bases in the middle. The CDR3 runs 14 residues. The CDR3: CAIREHMDSYEQYF. CDR3 in DNA: TGTGCCATCAGGGAGCATATGGACAGCTACGAGCAGTACTTC.